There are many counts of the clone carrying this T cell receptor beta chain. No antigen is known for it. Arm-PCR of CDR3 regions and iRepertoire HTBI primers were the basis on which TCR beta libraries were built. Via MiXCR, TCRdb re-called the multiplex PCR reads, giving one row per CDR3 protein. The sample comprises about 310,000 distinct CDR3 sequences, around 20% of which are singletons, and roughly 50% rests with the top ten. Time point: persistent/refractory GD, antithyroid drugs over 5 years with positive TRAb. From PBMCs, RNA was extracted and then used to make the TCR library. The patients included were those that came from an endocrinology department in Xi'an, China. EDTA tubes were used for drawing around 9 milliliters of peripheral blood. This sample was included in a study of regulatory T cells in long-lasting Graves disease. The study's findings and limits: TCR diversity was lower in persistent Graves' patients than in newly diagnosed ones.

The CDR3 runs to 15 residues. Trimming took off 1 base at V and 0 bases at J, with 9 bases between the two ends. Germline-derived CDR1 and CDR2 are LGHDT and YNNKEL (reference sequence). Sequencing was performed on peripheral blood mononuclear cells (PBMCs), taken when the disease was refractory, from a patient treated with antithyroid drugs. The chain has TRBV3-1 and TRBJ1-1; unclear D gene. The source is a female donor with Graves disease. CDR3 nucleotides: TGTGCCAGCAGCCAAGTGGGGTCGGTGAACACTGAAGCTTTCTTT. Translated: CASSQVGSVNTEAFF.